This record looks at one TCR beta chain sequence and its context. The sample comes from a study of blood T cell repertoires in COVID-19. Profiled with immunoSEQ multiplex PCR; TCRdb holds only in-frame clones, not every one. The sample lists about 130,000 clones, approximately 81% occurring once. The V gene lost 5 bases and the J gene lost 3 bases, with 17 bases spanning the gap. The germline gives CDR1 SEHNR, CDR2 FQNEAQ (reference sequence). The CDR3 runs to 15 residues. Sequencing input: peripheral blood. This sequence originates from an elderly man with COVID-19, enrolled during active disease. V gene TRBV7-9 combines with J gene TRBJ2-7; D is perhaps TRBD1 (5 bases). CDR3 protein: CASSPATGADYEQYF. The CDR3 bases are TGTGCCAGCAGCCCCGCGACTGGGGCCGACTACGAGCAGTACTTC.